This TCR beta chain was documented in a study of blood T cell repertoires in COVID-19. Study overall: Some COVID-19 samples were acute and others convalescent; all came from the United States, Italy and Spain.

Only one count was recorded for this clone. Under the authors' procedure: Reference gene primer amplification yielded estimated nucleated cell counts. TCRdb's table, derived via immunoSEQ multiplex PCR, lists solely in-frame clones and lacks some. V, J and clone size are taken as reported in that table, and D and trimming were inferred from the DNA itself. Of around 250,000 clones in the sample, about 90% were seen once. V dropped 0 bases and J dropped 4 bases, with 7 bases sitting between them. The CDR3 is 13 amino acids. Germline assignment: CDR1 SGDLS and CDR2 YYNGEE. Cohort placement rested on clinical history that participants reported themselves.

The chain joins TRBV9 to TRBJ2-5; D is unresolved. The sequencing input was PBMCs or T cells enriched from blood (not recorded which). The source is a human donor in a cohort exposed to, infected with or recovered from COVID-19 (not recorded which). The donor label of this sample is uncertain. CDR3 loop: CASSVGLGETQYF. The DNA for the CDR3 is TGTGCCAGCAGCGTAGGACTTGGAGAGACCCAGTACTTC. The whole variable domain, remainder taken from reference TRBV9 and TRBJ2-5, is DSGVTQTPKHLITATGQRVTLRCSPRSGDLSVYWYQQSLDQGLQFLIQYYNGEERAKGNILERFSAQQFPDLHSELNLSSLELGDSALYFCASSVGLGETQYFGPGTRLLVL.